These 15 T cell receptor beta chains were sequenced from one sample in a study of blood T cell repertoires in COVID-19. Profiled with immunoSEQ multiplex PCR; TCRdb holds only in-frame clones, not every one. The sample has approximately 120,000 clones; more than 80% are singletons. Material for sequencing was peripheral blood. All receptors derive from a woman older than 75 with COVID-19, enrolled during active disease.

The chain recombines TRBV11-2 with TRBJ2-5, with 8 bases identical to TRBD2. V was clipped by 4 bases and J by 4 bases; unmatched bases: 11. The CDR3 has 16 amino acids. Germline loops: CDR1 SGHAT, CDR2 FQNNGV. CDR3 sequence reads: CASSSYAGGGIETQYF. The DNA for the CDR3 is TGTGCCAGCAGCTCTTACGCGGGGGGCGGGATAGAGACCCAGTACTTC.

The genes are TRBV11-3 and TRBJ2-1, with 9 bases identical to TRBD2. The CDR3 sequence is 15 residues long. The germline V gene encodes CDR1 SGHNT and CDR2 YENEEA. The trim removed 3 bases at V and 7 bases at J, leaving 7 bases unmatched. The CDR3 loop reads CASSFRSGRSNEQFF. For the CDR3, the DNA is TGTGCCAGCAGCTTCCGCAGCGGGAGGTCGAATGAGCAGTTCTTC.

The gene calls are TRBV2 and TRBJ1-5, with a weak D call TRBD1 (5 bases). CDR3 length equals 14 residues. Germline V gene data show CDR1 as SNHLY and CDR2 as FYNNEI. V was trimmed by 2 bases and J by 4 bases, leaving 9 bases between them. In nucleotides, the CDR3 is TGTGCCAGCAGTGAATTCCGGGGGAATCAGCCCCAGCATTTT. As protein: CASSEFRGNQPQHF.

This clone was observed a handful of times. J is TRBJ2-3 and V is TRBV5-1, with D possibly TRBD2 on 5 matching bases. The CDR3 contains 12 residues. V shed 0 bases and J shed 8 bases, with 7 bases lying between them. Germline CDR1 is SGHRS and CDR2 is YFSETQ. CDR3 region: CASSLDEGTQYF. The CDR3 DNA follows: TGCGCCAGCAGCTTGGACGAGGGTACGCAGTATTTT.

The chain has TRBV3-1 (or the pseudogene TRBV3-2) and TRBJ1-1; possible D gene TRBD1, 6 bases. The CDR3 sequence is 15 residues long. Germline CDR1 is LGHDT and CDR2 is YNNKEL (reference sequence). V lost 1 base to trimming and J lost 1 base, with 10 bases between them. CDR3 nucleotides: TGTGCCAGCAGCCAAGCTGGGACACCGAACACTGAAGCTTTCTTT. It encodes CASSQAGTPNTEAFF.

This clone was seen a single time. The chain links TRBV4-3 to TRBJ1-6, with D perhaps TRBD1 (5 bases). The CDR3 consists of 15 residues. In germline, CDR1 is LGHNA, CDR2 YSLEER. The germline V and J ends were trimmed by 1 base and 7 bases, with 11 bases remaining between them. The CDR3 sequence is CASSQVVGGNSPLHF. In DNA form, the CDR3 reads TGCGCCAGCAGCCAAGTAGTCGGGGGGAATTCACCCCTCCACTTT.

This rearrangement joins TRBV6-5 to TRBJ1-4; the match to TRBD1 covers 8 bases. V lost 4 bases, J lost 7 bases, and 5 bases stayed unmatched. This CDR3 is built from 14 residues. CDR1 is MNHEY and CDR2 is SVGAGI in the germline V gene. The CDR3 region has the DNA TGTGCCAGCAGTTTCGGACAGGGTTTTGAAAAACTGTTTTTT. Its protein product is CASSFGQGFEKLFF.

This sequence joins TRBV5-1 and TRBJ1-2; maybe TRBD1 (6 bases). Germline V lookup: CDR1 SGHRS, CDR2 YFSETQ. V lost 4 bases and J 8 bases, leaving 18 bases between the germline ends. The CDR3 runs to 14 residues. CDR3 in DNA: TGCGCCAGCAGCCCCACGAACAGGGAGACGGGCTACACCTTC. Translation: CASSPTNRETGYTF.

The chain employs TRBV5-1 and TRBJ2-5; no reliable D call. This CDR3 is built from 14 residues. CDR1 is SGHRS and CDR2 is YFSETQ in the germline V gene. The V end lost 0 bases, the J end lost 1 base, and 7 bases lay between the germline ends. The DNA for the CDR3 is TGCGCCAGCAGCTTGGAATCAGTCCAAGAGACCCAGTACTTC. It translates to CASSLESVQETQYF. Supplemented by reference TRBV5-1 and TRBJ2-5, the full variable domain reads KAGVTQTPRYLIKTRGQQVTLSCSPISGHRSVSWYQQTPGQGLQFLFEYFSETQRNKGNFPGRFSGRQFSNSRSEMNVSTLELGDSALYLCASSLESVQETQYFGPGTRLLVL.

CDR3 coding DNA: TGCGCCAGCAGCTCTCAAGGACTAGCGGGAGGGGCAGATACGCAGTATTTT. Translation gives CASSSQGLAGGADTQYF. This chain connects TRBV5-1 to TRBJ2-3, with TRBD2 identical over 15 bases. The junction had 6 bases not matched to a gene; V was cut back by 3 bases and J by 4 bases. Germline V gene lookup returns CDR1 SGHRS and CDR2 YFSETQ. The CDR3 is 17 amino acids.

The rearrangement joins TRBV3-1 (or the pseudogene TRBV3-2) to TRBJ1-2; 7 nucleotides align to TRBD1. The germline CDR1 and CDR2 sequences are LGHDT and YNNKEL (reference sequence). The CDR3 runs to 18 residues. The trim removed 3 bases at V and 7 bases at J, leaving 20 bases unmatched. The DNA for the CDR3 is TGTGCCAGCAGCCACGCCTTAGGGAGAGGGGGCGTCGGCCGTGGCTACACCTTC. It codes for CASSHALGRGGVGRGYTF.

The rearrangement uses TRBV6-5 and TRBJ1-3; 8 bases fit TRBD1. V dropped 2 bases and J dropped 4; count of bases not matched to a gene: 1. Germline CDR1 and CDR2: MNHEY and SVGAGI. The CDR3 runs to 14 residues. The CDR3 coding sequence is TGTGCCAGCAGTTACGGACAGGGCGGAAACACCATATATTTT. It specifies CASSYGQGGNTIYF.

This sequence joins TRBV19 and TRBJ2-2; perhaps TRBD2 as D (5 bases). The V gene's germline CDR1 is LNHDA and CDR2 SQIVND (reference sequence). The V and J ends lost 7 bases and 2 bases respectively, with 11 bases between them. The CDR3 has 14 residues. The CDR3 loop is CASNWRPNTGELFF. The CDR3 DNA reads TGTGCCAGTAACTGGAGGCCCAACACCGGGGAGCTGTTTTTT.

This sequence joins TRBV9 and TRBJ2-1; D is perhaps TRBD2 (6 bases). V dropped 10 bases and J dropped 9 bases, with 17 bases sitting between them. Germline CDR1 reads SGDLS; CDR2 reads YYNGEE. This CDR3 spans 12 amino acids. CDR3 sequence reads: CAGLWGRTEQFF. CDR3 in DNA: TGTGCCGGGCTTTGGGGGAGGACTGAGCAGTTCTTC.

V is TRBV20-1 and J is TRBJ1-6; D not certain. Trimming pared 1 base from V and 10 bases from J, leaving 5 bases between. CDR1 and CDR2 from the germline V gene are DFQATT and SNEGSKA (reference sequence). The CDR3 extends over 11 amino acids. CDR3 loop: CSARGGSPLHF. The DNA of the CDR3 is TGCAGTGCTAGAGGAGGGTCACCCCTCCACTTT.